These 20 T cell receptor beta chains share one sample of origin, sequenced in a study of technical replicates of blood from a few donors. Assay used: immunoSEQ multiplex PCR; TCRdb lists only in-frame clones, some missing. This table holds about 60,000 clones, approximately 86% found once. Sequencing input: PBMCs. These receptor sequences come from a human donor in good health. Some clones in this sample may be carry-over from other donors' samples.

V and J are TRBV7-3 and TRBJ2-1; 7 bases agree with TRBD2. The J segment lost 6 bases and the V segment lost 4 bases, leaving 3 bases of the junction unmatched. CDR1 is SGHTA and CDR2 is FQGTGA in the germline V gene. CDR3 length: 13 residues. As DNA, the CDR3 is TGTGCCAGCAGCTCCGGACTAGGCAATGAGCAGTTCTTC. Its protein product is CASSSGLGNEQFF.

This chain links TRBV25-1 with TRBJ2-1; TRBD2 matches 7 bases. J lost 7 bases, V lost 1 base, and 7 bases had no gene match. Germline V gene data show CDR1 as MGHDK and CDR2 as SYGVNS. The CDR3 runs 15 residues. Here the CDR3 DNA reads TGTGCCAGCAGTGAATCTATAACTAGCGTGAATGAGCAGTTCTTC. This translates into CASSESITSVNEQFF.

This chain links TRBV9 with TRBJ2-7; no definite D call. Trimming stripped 2 bases from V and 2 bases from J, with 11 bases between. Per the germline V gene, CDR1 is SGDLS and CDR2 is YYNGEE. The CDR3 has 14 amino acids. This chain's CDR3 is CASSVIRATYEQYF. DNA for the CDR3: TGTGCCAGCAGCGTGATTCGAGCAACCTACGAGCAGTACTTC.

J is TRBJ1-6 and V is TRBV19; the match to TRBD1 covers 7 bases. In germline, CDR1 is LNHDA, CDR2 SQIVND (reference sequence). This CDR3 is built from 13 residues. V was pared by 9 bases and J by 6 bases, with 5 bases of the junction left unmatched. The CDR3 region has the DNA TGTGCCAGCACCGGGACAGTTAATTCACCCCTCCACTTT. Encoded protein: CASTGTVNSPLHF. Based on the CDR3 plus reference TRBV19 and TRBJ1-6, the full variable domain is DGGITQSPKYLFRKEGQNVTLSCEQNLNHDAMYWYRQDPGQGLRLIYYSQIVNDFQKGDIAEGYSVSREKKESFPLTVTSAQKNPTAFYLCASTGTVNSPLHFGNGTRLTVT.

This chain connects TRBV18 to TRBJ1-5; TRBD1 agrees at 10 bases. The V and J ends lost 8 bases and 4 bases, in that order; junction bases with no gene match: 5. The CDR3 loop spans 14 amino acids. Looked up from germline, CDR1 is KGHSH and CDR2 is LQKENI. The DNA of the CDR3 is TGTGCCAGCATAGGACAGGGGGAAAATCAGCCCCAGCATTTT. This codes for CASIGQGENQPQHF. The full variable domain, rest sourced from reference TRBV18 and TRBJ1-5, is NAGVMQNPRHLVRRRGQEARLRCSPMKGHSHVYWYRQLPEEGLKFMVYLQKENIIDESGMPKERFSAEFPKEGPSILRIQQVVRGDSAAYFCASIGQGENQPQHFGDGTRLSIL.

The rearrangement uses TRBV29-1 and TRBJ2-2; perhaps TRBD1 as D (7 bases). Looked up from germline, CDR1 is SQVTM and CDR2 is ANQGSEA. Trimming left V 4 bases short and J 4 bases short, with 22 bases between. CDR3 length: 17 amino acids. CDR3 sequence: CSVGEAGWQGGTGELFF. The CDR3, as DNA: TGCAGCGTTGGGGAGGCCGGTTGGCAGGGGGGCACCGGGGAGCTGTTTTTT.

This chain joins TRBV4-1 and TRBJ2-7; 15 nucleotides match TRBD2. This CDR3 contains 18 residues. J gave up 2 bases and V 4 bases, and 9 bases lay outside the gene matches. Germline V gives CDR1 MGHRA, CDR2 YSYEKL. The CDR3 loop is CASSLRGLAGGPAYEQYF. The CDR3 nucleotides read TGCGCCAGCAGCCTCCGGGGACTAGCGGGAGGTCCCGCCTACGAGCAGTACTTC.

This rearrangement joins TRBV6-1 to TRBJ2-4; 9 bases line up with TRBD1. The CDR3 contains 15 residues. Trimming removed 8 bases from V and 5 bases from J; junction bases left unmatched: 10. Germline V gene data show CDR1 as MNHNS and CDR2 as SASEGT. CDR3 nucleotides: TGTGCCAGCCAGGGGTTTGGGACAGGGCAAAACATTCAGTACTTC. It yields the protein CASQGFGTGQNIQYF.

The chain joins TRBV7-2 to TRBJ2-7, with D tentatively TRBD2 (6 bases). Trimming stripped 1 base from V and 2 bases from J, with 12 bases between. The CDR3 is made up of 15 amino acids. Germline CDR1 is SGHTA and CDR2 is FQGNSA. The CDR3 reads CASSLGMGGPYEQYF. CDR3 sequence (DNA): TGTGCCAGCAGCTTAGGGATGGGGGGTCCCTACGAGCAGTACTTC.

This clone was seen a handful of times. CDR3 in amino acids: CTSSQVDRNTEAFF. The CDR3 DNA follows: TGCACCAGCAGCCAAGTCGACAGGAACACTGAAGCTTTCTTT. The rearrangement uses TRBV1 and TRBJ1-1; TRBD1 is the table's D call and was not checked against the DNA. TRBV1 is tagged as a pseudogene. This CDR3 comprises 14 residues.

The chain is built from TRBV6-4 and TRBJ1-2, with D possibly being TRBD1 (5 bases). Trimming removed 9 bases at V and 5 bases at J, with 10 bases between. CDR1 and CDR2 from the germline V gene are MRHNA and SNTAGT. The CDR3 length is 11 residues. The CDR3 spells CASGGGYGYTF. The CDR3 DNA is TGTGCCAGTGGCGGGGGATATGGCTACACCTTC.

This clone was seen only once. V gene TRBV9 combines with J gene TRBJ1-1; 9 positions match TRBD1. The length of the CDR3 is 13 residues. Losses at the gene ends were 2 bases for V and 4 bases for J; bases not matched to a gene: 0. Germline-derived CDR1 and CDR2 are SGDLS and YYNGEE. This CDR3 is CASSVTGGTEAFF. The CDR3 DNA follows: TGTGCCAGCAGCGTGACAGGGGGCACTGAAGCTTTCTTT.

Here the CDR3 reads CATSQAGGNTDTQYF. The CDR3 DNA is TGTGCCACCAGCCAGGCAGGGGGAAACACAGATACGCAGTATTTT. V usage is TRBV15 and J usage is TRBJ2-3; 7 positions match TRBD1. The CDR3 covers 15 residues. Germline assignment: CDR1 LNHNV and CDR2 YYDKDF (reference sequence). V lost 5 bases to trimming and J lost 2 bases; unmatched junction nucleotides: 7. The full variable domain, completed using reference TRBV15 and TRBJ2-3, is DAMVIQNPRYQVTQFGKPVTLSCSQTLNHNVMYWYQQKSSQAPKLLFHYYDKDFNNEADTPDNFQSRRPNTSFCFLDIRSPGLGDTAMYLCATSQAGGNTDTQYFGPGTRLTVL.

The table lists this clone with a few counts. The chain links TRBV27 to TRBJ2-1; D is ambiguous. Germline V gene sequence: CDR1 MNHEY, CDR2 SMNVEV (reference sequence). The CDR3 is 11 amino acids. V was pared by 5 bases and J by 8 bases, with 7 bases between. The CDR3 DNA reads as TGTGCCAGCAGTGACTTTGATGAGCAGTTCTTC. Translating gives CASSDFDEQFF.

The table lists this clone with a few counts. The genes are TRBV19 and TRBJ1-2; TRBD1 matches 7 bases. The V gene end was trimmed by 7 bases and the J gene end by 2 bases; junction bases not matched to a gene: 13. Per germline, CDR1 LNHDA and CDR2 SQIVND (reference sequence). The CDR3 sequence is 16 residues long. CDR3 amino acids: CASILTGTVKNYGYTF. For the CDR3, the DNA is TGTGCCAGTATCCTTACCGGGACAGTCAAAAACTATGGCTACACCTTC.

The CDR3 DNA reads TGTGCCAGCAGCGCGGGCCTAGCGCAAGAGACCCAGTACTTC. It encodes CASSAGLAQETQYF. The chain has TRBV5-4 and TRBJ2-5, with a weak D call TRBD2 (6 bases). The germline gives CDR1 SGHNT, CDR2 YYREEE (reference sequence). This CDR3 is built from 14 residues. The V end was cut by 4 bases, the J end by 2 bases, with 12 bases between.

This clone has more than one count but fewer than ten. The chain carries TRBV18 and TRBJ1-1; D ambiguous. CDR1 is KGHSH, CDR2 LQKENI, per germline. With 3 bases removed from V and 5 bases from J, the gap between germline ends came to 16 bases. This CDR3 has 15 amino acids. CDR3 protein: CASSPGQLGGTEAFF. In DNA form, the CDR3 reads TGTGCCAGCTCACCTGGGCAGTTGGGTGGGACTGAAGCTTTCTTT.

The rearrangement uses TRBV9 and TRBJ2-5, with 11 bases matching TRBD2. The CDR3 length is 16 residues. Germline CDR1 and CDR2: SGDLS and YYNGEE. V lost 4 bases and J lost 0; bases outside the gene matches: 5. CDR3 in DNA: TGTGCCAGCAGCATACTAGCGGGGGATTACCAAGAGACCCAGTACTTC. Encoded protein: CASSILAGDYQETQYF.

The chain recombines TRBV5-6 with TRBJ1-3, with D unclear. Per the germline V gene, CDR1 is SGHDT and CDR2 is YYEEEE. Between the trimmed V and J ends, which lost 3 bases and 0 bases, there was a span of 19 bases. The CDR3 covers 18 residues. The chain's CDR3 is CASSSRQALLLSGNTIYF. CDR3 coding DNA: TGTGCCAGCAGCTCCAGACAAGCTCTCCTTCTCTCTGGAAACACCATATATTTT. Together with reference TRBV5-6 and TRBJ1-3, the CDR3 gives the full variable domain: DAGVTQSPTHLIKTRGQQVTLRCSPKSGHDTVSWYQQALGQGPQFIFQYYEEEERQRGNFPDRFSGHQFPNYSSELNVNALLLGDSALYLCASSSRQALLLSGNTIYFGEGSWLTVV.

The V call is TRBV7-3, the J call TRBJ2-1, with 7 bases that match TRBD2. From germline, CDR1 is SGHTA and CDR2 FQGTGA. The CDR3 length is 15 residues. V shed 5 bases and J 0 bases; nucleotides not matched to a gene: 4. The CDR3 reads CASSLAASSYNEQFF. The DNA for the CDR3 is TGTGCCAGCAGCCTAGCGGCCAGCTCCTACAATGAGCAGTTCTTC.